The 25 T cell receptor beta chains listed next were all sequenced from one sample in a study of T-cell reconstitution after alpha-beta-depleted transplantation in children. The authors prepared the TCRbeta library with unique molecular identifiers. Each CDR3 protein gets one entry after TCRdb re-called the PCR reads with MiXCR. The profile shows over 400,000 distinct CDR3 sequences, 43% of them singletons. The specimen comprised PBMCs, sampled before TCRalphabeta/CD19-depleted stem cell transplant. These receptors were taken from a girl aged 2-9 years with aplastic anemia, due to receive a stem cell transplant.

This clonotype came up many times. In DNA, the CDR3 is TGCAGTGCCCCCGTTGGTGCGTCCGAGCAGTACTTC. Protein product: CSAPVGASEQYF. The J gene is TRBJ2-7, the V gene TRBV20-1; unclear D gene. This CDR3 is built from 12 residues. With 6 bases removed from V and 6 bases from J, the gap between germline ends came to 15 bases. CDR1 DFQATT and CDR2 SNEGSKA come from the germline V gene (reference sequence).

The chain is built from TRBV30 and TRBJ2-1, with D tentatively TRBD1 (6 bases). This CDR3 is built from 14 residues. The germline V and J ends were trimmed by 0 bases and 5 bases, with 11 bases remaining between them. Germline V gene sequence: CDR1 GTSNPN, CDR2 SVGIG (reference sequence). The CDR3 spells CAWSVLGAHNEQFF. The CDR3 nucleotides read TGTGCCTGGAGTGTTTTGGGGGCCCACAATGAGCAGTTCTTC. Full variable domain (remainder filled in from reference TRBV30 and TRBJ2-1): SQTIHQWPATLVQPVGSPLSLECTVEGTSNPNLYWYRQAAGRGLQLLFYSVGIGQISSEVPQNLSASRPQDRQFILSSKKLLLSDSGFYLCAWSVLGAHNEQFFGPGTRLTVL.

This sequence joins TRBV5-1 and TRBJ2-3; either TRBD1 or TRBD2 may fit D (6 bases each). Trimming cost V 5 bases and J 3 bases, with 13 bases left between them. Germline V gene sequence: CDR1 SGHRS, CDR2 YFSETQ. The CDR3 covers 14 residues. CDR3 DNA: TGCGCCAGCAGACCCGGGGGCCGAACAGATACGCAGTATTTT. It translates to CASRPGGRTDTQYF.

V and J are TRBV7-8 and TRBJ1-1; D is unresolved. Germline CDR1 SGHVS, CDR2 FQNEAQ. The CDR3 contains 13 residues. The V end was cut by 6 bases, the J end by 0 bases, with 8 bases between. This CDR3 reads CASRGSLNTEAFF. The CDR3 DNA is TGTGCCAGCAGGGGCAGCCTGAACACTGAAGCTTTCTTT.

This clonotype was observed a single time. The V gene is TRBV5-1, the J gene TRBJ2-7; D is uncertain. Germline V gene data show CDR1 as SGHRS and CDR2 as YFSETQ. V lost 0 bases, J lost 0 bases, and 13 bases lay in between. The CDR3 covers 16 residues. The CDR3 sequence is CASSLAGLVHSYEQYF. CDR3 nucleotides: TGCGCCAGCAGCTTGGCCGGTTTGGTCCACTCCTACGAGCAGTACTTC. Looking up the rest from reference TRBV5-1 and TRBJ2-7 gives the full variable domain: KAGVTQTPRYLIKTRGQQVTLSCSPISGHRSVSWYQQTPGQGLQFLFEYFSETQRNKGNFPGRFSGRQFSNSRSEMNVSTLELGDSALYLCASSLAGLVHSYEQYFGPGTRLTVT.

The table lists this clonotype with a count of one. The chain carries TRBV30 and TRBJ1-2, with TRBD1 matching 11 bases. From germline, CDR1 is GTSNPN and CDR2 SVGIG (reference sequence). The CDR3 loop spans 15 amino acids. The CDR3 DNA reads TGTGCTCTTCACCGAGGGACAGGGGGGAACTATGGCTACACCTTC. This encodes CALHRGTGGNYGYTF. Using reference TRBV30 and TRBJ1-2 for the parts outside the CDR3, the full variable domain is SQTIHQWPATLVQPVGSPLSLECTVEGTSNPNLYWYRQAAGRGLQLLFYSVGIGQISSEVPQNLSASRPQDRQFILSSKKLLLSDSGFYLCALHRGTGGNYGYTFGSGTRLTVV.

The chain recombines TRBV7-9 with TRBJ2-5, with 8 bases aligning to TRBD2. Germline V gives CDR1 SEHNR, CDR2 FQNEAQ (reference sequence). This CDR3 spans 15 amino acids. The V segment lost 5 bases and the J segment 7 bases; nucleotides outside the gene matches: 12. This CDR3 reads CASSLRLAREGTQYF. CDR3 nucleotides: TGTGCCAGCAGCCTCCGACTGGCCCGGGAGGGGACCCAGTACTTC.

This clonotype was found a few times. The genes are TRBV7-2 and TRBJ2-7; a possible D gene is TRBD1 (5 bases). Germline loops: CDR1 SGHTA, CDR2 FQGNSA. V gave up 1 base and J gave up 2 bases, with 9 bases separating them. The CDR3 covers 14 residues. CDR3 sequence (DNA): TGTGCCAGCAGCTTAGGCAGGGTTACCTACGAGCAGTACTTC. This translates into CASSLGRVTYEQYF. Supplemented by reference TRBV7-2 and TRBJ2-7, the full variable domain reads GAGVSQSPSNKVTEKGKDVELRCDPISGHTALYWYRQSLGQGLEFLIYFQGNSAPDKSGLPSDRFSAERTGGSVSTLTIQRTQQEDSAVYLCASSLGRVTYEQYFGPGTRLTVT.

The CDR3 loop reads CASSRTGPNEQFF. CDR3 coding DNA: TGTGCCAGCAGCCGGACAGGGCCCAATGAGCAGTTCTTC. The J gene is TRBJ2-1, the V gene TRBV6-2 or TRBV6-3; TRBD1 aligns across 8 bases. Losses at the gene ends were 6 bases for V and 6 bases for J; bases not matched to a gene: 4. The CDR3 is 13 amino acids. CDR1 and CDR2 (germline): MNHEY, SVGEGT.

The chain couples TRBV2 to TRBJ1-1, with D hard to call. The CDR3 is 15 residues long. CDR1 is SNHLY, CDR2 FYNNEI, per germline. Trimming removed 6 bases at V and 2 bases at J, with 16 bases between. The DNA of the CDR3 is TGTGCCAGCAGAACTAATAACCTAGGTAACACTGAAGCTTTCTTT. It specifies CASRTNNLGNTEAFF.

This clonotype has ten or more counts. The rearrangement links TRBV20-1 to TRBJ1-6; no firm D call. CDR3 length equals 16 residues. The germline V gene has CDR1 DFQATT and CDR2 SNEGSKA (reference sequence). The V gene lost 2 bases and the J gene lost 5 bases, with 16 bases spanning the gap. This CDR3 reads CSARKGGFKNNSPLHF. CDR3 nucleotide sequence: TGCAGTGCTAGAAAAGGAGGGTTTAAGAATAATTCACCCCTCCACTTT.

Ten or more counts support this clonotype. This chain uses TRBV20-1 with TRBJ2-1; 14 bases are a match to TRBD2. Losses at the gene ends were 6 bases for V and 2 bases for J; bases not matched to a gene: 6. The germline V gene has CDR1 DFQATT and CDR2 SNEGSKA (reference sequence). CDR3 length equals 16 residues. The CDR3 spells CSAAPGLAGAYNEQFF. CDR3 bases: TGCAGTGCAGCTCCGGGACTAGCGGGGGCCTACAATGAGCAGTTCTTC.

The chain couples TRBV20-1 to TRBJ2-7; D possibly uses TRBD1 or TRBD2 (5 bases each). The CDR3 length is 15 residues. CDR1 and CDR2 from the germline V gene are DFQATT and SNEGSKA (reference sequence). Trimming took off 0 bases at V and 2 bases at J, with 14 bases between the two ends. CDR3 sequence: CSARDRGRPTYEQYF. The CDR3 bases are TGCAGTGCTAGAGATCGGGGCAGGCCGACCTACGAGCAGTACTTC.

The V call is TRBV10-2, the J call TRBJ1-2; D is unresolved. Trimming removed 4 bases from V and 3 bases from J, with 6 bases in between. The CDR3 sequence is 12 residues long. The V gene's germline CDR1 is WSHSY and CDR2 SAAADI. The chain's CDR3 is CASSVRDYGYTF. As DNA, the CDR3 is TGCGCCAGCAGTGTCAGAGACTATGGCTACACCTTC.

The chain recombines TRBV12-5 with TRBJ2-7; 7 bases are a match to TRBD1. Trimming took 6 bases from V and 3 from J; bases not matched to a gene: 5. Looked up from germline, CDR1 is LGHNT and CDR2 is FRNRAP. The CDR3 spans 13 residues. The CDR3 DNA is TGTGCTAGTGGACCCGGGGACAGCTACGAGCAGTACTTC. The encoded protein is CASGPGDSYEQYF. Looking up the rest from reference TRBV12-5 and TRBJ2-7 gives the full variable domain: DARVTQTPRHKVTEMGQEVTMRCQPILGHNTVFWYRQTMMQGLELLAYFRNRAPLDDSGMPKDRFSAEMPDATLATLKIQPSEPRDSAVYFCASGPGDSYEQYFGPGTRLTVT.

In its sample, this clonotype was seen many times. V usage is TRBV20-1 and J usage is TRBJ1-5; TRBD1 might be the D (6 bases). Trimming cost V 0 bases and J 6 bases, with 15 bases left between them. Per germline, CDR1 DFQATT and CDR2 SNEGSKA (reference sequence). The CDR3 runs 15 residues. CDR3 bases: TGCAGTGCTAGAGAGGCAGGGGCCCCTGGTCAGCCCCAGCATTTT. Encoded protein: CSAREAGAPGQPQHF.

To note about this clonotype: This sequence may be a read error, since a much larger clone differs from it by one base. The rearrangement joins TRBV7-9 to TRBJ2-7; D is perhaps TRBD1 (5 bases). Germline V gene lookup returns CDR1 SEHNR and CDR2 FQNEAQ (reference sequence). CDR3 length equals 12 residues. Here the CDR3 reads CASSKDSYEQSF. DNA of the CDR3: TGTGCCAGCAGTAAAGACAGCTACGAGCAGTCCTTC.

This clonotype was detected many times. CDR3 sequence reads: CASSVAPAGGGDEQFF. The DNA for the CDR3 is TGTGCCAGCAGCGTAGCCCCAGCGGGAGGCGGGGATGAGCAGTTCTTC. The chain couples TRBV9 to TRBJ2-1, with TRBD2 matching 9 bases. V lost 0 bases to trimming and J lost 8 bases; unmatched junction nucleotides: 9. CDR3 length: 16 amino acids. Germline V lookup: CDR1 SGDLS, CDR2 YYNGEE.

The rearrangement uses TRBV4-1 and TRBJ2-3; tentatively, D is TRBD2 (6 bases). Germline V gene lookup returns CDR1 MGHRA and CDR2 YSYEKL. This CDR3 contains 15 residues. V lost 0 bases and J 4 bases, leaving 11 bases between the germline ends. CDR3 sequence: CASSQEGGVPDTQYF. CDR3 bases: TGCGCCAGCAGCCAAGAAGGCGGGGTTCCAGATACGCAGTATTTT.

This rearrangement joins TRBV4-1 to TRBJ2-1; 13 bases match TRBD2. The germline V gene encodes CDR1 MGHRA and CDR2 YSYEKL. V lost 0 bases to trimming and J lost 9 bases; unmatched junction nucleotides: 2. This CDR3 comprises 15 residues. As DNA, the CDR3 is TGCGCCAGCAGCCAAGAACTAGCGGGAGGGGCTGAGCAGTTCTTC. It codes for CASSQELAGGAEQFF.

CDR3 sequence (DNA): TGTGCCAGCAGTCTCAGGAATCTGGGGCAGTACTTC. Protein: CASSLRNLGQYF. V is TRBV28 and J is TRBJ2-7; D is unclear. The length of the CDR3 is 12 residues. Germline V gene lookup returns CDR1 MDHEN and CDR2 SYDVKM. V was clipped by 5 bases and J by 9 bases, with 14 bases between them.

This sequence joins TRBV7-9 and TRBJ2-2; D is uncertain. Germline CDR1 SEHNR, CDR2 FQNEAQ (reference sequence). V was pared by 3 bases and J by 8 bases, with 13 bases between. The CDR3 has 14 residues. CDR3 nucleotides: TGTGCCAGCAGCTTGTTGATGGCAGAAGGGGAGCTGTTTTTT. It specifies CASSLLMAEGELFF.

The CDR3: CASSLTGTVGDIQYF. CDR3 nucleotides: TGTGCCAGCAGCTTAACCGGGACGGTTGGGGACATTCAGTACTTC. The rearrangement links TRBV5-6 to TRBJ2-4; D possibly matches TRBD1 or TRBD2 (5 bases each). V was pared by 2 bases and J by 8 bases, with 17 bases between. The length of the CDR3 is 15 residues. Germline V gives CDR1 SGHDT, CDR2 YYEEEE.

The V gene is TRBV4-3, the J gene TRBJ2-1; the match to TRBD2 covers 11 bases. Trimming at V came to 3 bases and at J to 9 bases, leaving 10 bases not matched to a gene. The CDR3 contains 16 residues. The germline gives CDR1 LGHNA, CDR2 YSLEER. The CDR3 loop is CASSQEPTSGISEQFF. In DNA, the CDR3 is TGCGCCAGCAGCCAGGAGCCGACTAGCGGGATAAGTGAGCAGTTCTTC.

The chain couples TRBV20-1 to TRBJ2-4; 7 nucleotides agree with TRBD1. This CDR3 contains 14 residues. V shed 6 bases, J shed 6 bases, and the junction held 11 bases outside the gene matches. Germline CDR1 is DFQATT and CDR2 is SNEGSKA (reference sequence). CDR3 protein: CSASDRAVANIQYF. The CDR3 nucleotides read TGCAGTGCATCCGACAGGGCAGTGGCAAACATTCAGTACTTC.